The rows below give T cell receptor beta chains drawn from one sample of a study of blood T cell repertoires in COVID-19. The assay was immunoSEQ multiplex PCR, and TCRdb's table has in-frame clones only and misses some. The table includes about 40,000 clones, approximately 83% detected once. The sequenced material came from peripheral blood. All receptors derive from a woman aged 55-70 years with acute or convalescent COVID-19. The CDR3 runs from the conserved cysteine through the conserved F or W. A D gene is named only where the DNA matches it firmly. Part of the rows lack a size; the others show once, few, many or a class for expanded clones.

v_gene,d_gene,j_gene,abundance,CDR3aa,CDR3nt
TRBV5-1,-,TRBJ2-7,-,CASSLASGISFAEQYF,TGCGCCAGCAGCTTGGCCTCCGGGATCAGCTTCGCCGAGCAGTACTTC
TRBV6-5,-,TRBJ2-5,-,CASTIPGARETQYF,TGTGCCAGCACTATTCCAGGTGCCCGGGAGACCCAGTACTTC
TRBV7-2,-,TRBJ2-1,-,CASSFRSGSYNEQFF,TGTGCCAGCAGCTTCCGGAGCGGTTCGTACAATGAGCAGTTCTTC
TRBV6-5,TRBD1,TRBJ2-1,-,CASQSPGTGTNEQFF,TGTGCCAGCCAAAGCCCCGGGACAGGGACCAATGAGCAGTTCTTC
TRBV5-6,TRBD2,TRBJ2-2,-,CASSYSGSDTGELFF,TGTGCCAGCAGCTATAGCGGGAGCGACACCGGGGAGCTGTTTTTT
TRBV2,-,TRBJ2-7,-,CASSYQGYEQYF,TGTGCCAGCAGTTACCAGGGATACGAGCAGTACTTC
TRBV5-1,-,TRBJ2-3,-,CASSLATSGGLGGGDTQYF,TGCGCCAGCAGCTTGGCTACATCTGGCGGACTAGGGGGTGGAGATACGCAGTATTTT
TRBV19,TRBD2,TRBJ2-1,-,CASSLTSAFSYNEQFF,TGTGCCAGTAGCCTTACTAGCGCGTTCTCCTACAATGAGCAGTTCTTC
TRBV5-1,TRBD2,TRBJ2-3,-,CASSLVAGGLTDTQYF,TGCGCCAGCAGCTTGGTTGCGGGGGGGCTCACAGATACGCAGTATTTT
TRBV11-2,TRBD1,TRBJ1-3,-,CASSPGMRQGRPGNTIYF,TGTGCCAGCAGCCCCGGTATGAGACAGGGGCGCCCAGGAAACACCATATATTTT
TRBV7-2,TRBD1,TRBJ1-5,-,CASSLQGQGWNQPQHF,TGTGCCAGCAGCTTACAGGGACAGGGATGGAATCAGCCCCAGCATTTT
TRBV7-8,-,TRBJ1-4,once,CASSLGAGFKNEKLFF,TGTGCCAGCAGCTTAGGGGCAGGGTTTAAAAATGAAAAACTGTTTTTT
TRBV4-2,-,TRBJ2-7,-,CASSQDSGPSYEQYF,TGTGCCAGCAGCCAAGACAGCGGACCTTCCTACGAGCAGTACTTC
TRBV7-9,-,TRBJ2-7,-,CASSQWRGYEQYF,TGTGCCAGCAGCCAATGGAGGGGCTACGAGCAGTACTTC
TRBV28,-,TRBJ2-2,few,CASRRTLMNTGELFF,TGTGCCAGCAGGAGGACACTTATGAACACCGGGGAGCTGTTTTTT
TRBV11-2,-,TRBJ2-2,-,CASTKQGVGELFF,TGTGCCAGCACCAAACAGGGTGTCGGGGAGCTGTTTTTT
TRBV9,TRBD2,TRBJ2-1,-,CASSAGPGLAGLSSYNEQFF,TGTGCCAGCAGCGCTGGACCGGGACTAGCGGGTCTAAGCTCCTACAATGAGCAGTTCTTC
TRBV24-1,TRBD2,TRBJ2-5,-,CATRSGGGQETQYF,TGTGCCACCCGTTCAGGCGGGGGGCAAGAGACCCAGTACTTC
TRBV5-1,-,TRBJ2-1,-,CASSLDRTNSVSEQFF,TGCGCCAGCAGCTTAGACCGAACGAATAGCGTTAGCGAGCAGTTCTTC
TRBV3-1/TRBV3-2,-,TRBJ2-6,-,CASSQGGGAGANVLTF,TGTGCCAGCAGCCAAGGAGGGGGGGCTGGGGCCAACGTCCTGACTTTC
TRBV2,TRBD1,TRBJ2-7,-,CASRQGASEQYF,TGTGCCAGCAGACAGGGGGCCAGCGAGCAGTACTTC
TRBV19,TRBD1,TRBJ1-6,-,CASGQGSSYNSPLHF,TGTGCCAGCGGACAGGGTTCGTCCTATAATTCACCCCTCCACTTT
TRBV6-1,-,TRBJ1-5,-,CASSDRGRRIQPQHF,TGTGCCAGCAGTGATAGGGGGAGACGGATTCAGCCCCAGCATTTT
TRBV15,-,TRBJ1-5,-,CATSLGGESNQPQHF,TGTGCCACCAGCCTAGGAGGGGAAAGCAATCAGCCCCAGCATTTT
TRBV13,TRBD2,TRBJ2-7,-,CASSLVTPFKRESPYEQYF,TGTGCCAGCAGCTTAGTAACACCATTTAAGCGGGAGTCCCCCTACGAGCAGTACTTC
TRBV2,TRBD1,TRBJ1-6,few,CASSGDRGSGNSPLHF,TGTGCCAGCAGTGGGGACAGGGGATCGGGAAATTCACCCCTCCACTTT
TRBV11-3,TRBD1,TRBJ2-5,-,CASSPRQGAETQYF,TGTGCCAGCAGCCCCCGACAGGGGGCAGAGACCCAGTACTTC
TRBV5-5,TRBD1,TRBJ1-1,-,CASSSRQGKAFF,TGTGCCAGCAGCTCCCGACAGGGGAAAGCTTTCTTT
TRBV6-5,-,TRBJ2-5,once,CASSYGGAGNGETQYF,TGTGCCAGCAGTTACGGGGGGGCAGGGAATGGGGAGACCCAGTACTTC
TRBV5-5,TRBD1,TRBJ1-5,-,CASSVDRARNQPQHF,TGTGCCAGCAGCGTGGACAGGGCGCGCAATCAGCCCCAGCATTTT
TRBV14,TRBD1,TRBJ1-2,-,CASSPSGGTLWGYTF,TGTGCCAGCAGCCCCTCAGGGGGAACCCTATGGGGCTACACCTTC
TRBV27,-,TRBJ1-1,-,CASSLAGTLNTEAFF,TGTGCCAGCAGTTTAGCCGGGACACTGAACACTGAAGCTTTCTTT
TRBV29-1,-,TRBJ1-3,-,CSAKDRSSGNTIYF,TGCAGCGCCAAGGACAGATCCTCTGGAAACACCATATATTTT
TRBV7-9,-,TRBJ1-5,-,CASSFRDQPQHF,TGTGCCAGCAGTTTCAGGGATCAGCCCCAGCATTTT
TRBV6-6,-,TRBJ1-1,-,CASSYSSGGQRNAFF,TGTGCCAGCAGTTACTCGAGTGGAGGTCAAAGAAACGCTTTCTTT
TRBV9,-,TRBJ1-6,once,CASSVGTENSPLHF,TGTGCCAGCAGCGTAGGTACGGAGAATTCACCCCTCCACTTT
TRBV11-3,-,TRBJ2-1,-,CASSLVPSGGGEQFF,TGTGCCAGCAGCTTAGTCCCTAGCGGAGGGGGTGAGCAGTTCTTC
TRBV7-8,-,TRBJ1-5,-,CATNPSGLGGNQPQHF,TGTGCCACCAACCCCTCAGGGTTAGGGGGCAATCAGCCCCAGCATTTT
TRBV2,-,TRBJ1-1,-,CASSETQGIEAFF,TGTGCCAGCAGTGAAACTCAGGGGATTGAAGCTTTCTTT
TRBV27,-,TRBJ2-7,once,CASSLWPGVDEQYF,TGTGCCAGCAGTTTATGGCCAGGGGTGGACGAGCAGTACTTC